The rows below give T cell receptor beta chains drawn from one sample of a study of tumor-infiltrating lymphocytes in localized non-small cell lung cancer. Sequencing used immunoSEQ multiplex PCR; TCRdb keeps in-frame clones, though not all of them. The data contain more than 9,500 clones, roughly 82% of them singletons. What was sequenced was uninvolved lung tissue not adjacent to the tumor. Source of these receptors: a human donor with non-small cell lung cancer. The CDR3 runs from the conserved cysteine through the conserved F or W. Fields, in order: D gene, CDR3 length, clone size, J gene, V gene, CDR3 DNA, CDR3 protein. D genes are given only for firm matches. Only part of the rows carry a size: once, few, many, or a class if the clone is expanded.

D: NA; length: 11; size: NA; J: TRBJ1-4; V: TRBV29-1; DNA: TGCAGCGTTGGCGGGAATGAAAAACTGTTTTTT; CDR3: CSVGGNEKLFF
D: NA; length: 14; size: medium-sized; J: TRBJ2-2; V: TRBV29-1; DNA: TGCAGCGTCGACCTCCAGGGGAACACCGGGGAGCTGTTTTTT; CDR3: CSVDLQGNTGELFF
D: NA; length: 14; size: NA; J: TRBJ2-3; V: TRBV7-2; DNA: TGTGCCGGCAGATCGCGGGGCGGAGCAGATACGCAGTATTTT; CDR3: CAGRSRGGADTQYF
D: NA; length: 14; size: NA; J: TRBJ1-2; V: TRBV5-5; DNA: TGTGCCAGCAGCCCACTCAGGGTGGCCTATGGCTACACCTTC; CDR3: CASSPLRVAYGYTF
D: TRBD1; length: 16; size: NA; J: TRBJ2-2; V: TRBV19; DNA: TGTGCCAGTAGTAGAACAGGGGGCGCCGGAACCGGGGAGCTGTTTTTT; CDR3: CASSRTGGAGTGELFF
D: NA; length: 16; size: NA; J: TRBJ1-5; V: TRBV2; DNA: TGTGCCAGCAGTGAGGCACACAGGGCAAATCATCAGCCCCAGCATTTT; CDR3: CASSEAHRANHQPQHF
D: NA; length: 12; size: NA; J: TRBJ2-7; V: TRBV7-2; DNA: TGTGCCAGCAGCCCCCTAAGGTACGAGCAGTACTTC; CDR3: CASSPLRYEQYF
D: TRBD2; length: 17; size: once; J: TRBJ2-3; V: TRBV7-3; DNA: TGTGCCAGCAGCTTAACGTCCCAGCGGGGGATTGTAGATACGCAGTATTTT; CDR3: CASSLTSQRGIVDTQYF
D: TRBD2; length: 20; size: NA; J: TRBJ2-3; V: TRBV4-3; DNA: TGCGCCAGCAGCCTCGGTGTTAGCGGGGGGCCCGACATGGACACAGATACGCAGTATTTT; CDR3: CASSLGVSGGPDMDTDTQYF
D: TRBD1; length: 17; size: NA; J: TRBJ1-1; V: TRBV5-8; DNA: TGTGCCAGCAGCTTCCGAGGACAGGGGCTTTCAAACACTGAAGCTTTCTTT; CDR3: CASSFRGQGLSNTEAFF
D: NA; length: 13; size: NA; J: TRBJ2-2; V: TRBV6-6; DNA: TGTGCCAGCAGCCCTGGGGACACCGGGGAGCTGTTTTTT; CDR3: CASSPGDTGELFF
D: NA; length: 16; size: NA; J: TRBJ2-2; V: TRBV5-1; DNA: TGCGCCAGCAGCTTGGCCAGGGCGGGCTACACCGGGGAGCTGTTTTTT; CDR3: CASSLARAGYTGELFF
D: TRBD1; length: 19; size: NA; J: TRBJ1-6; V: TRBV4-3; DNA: TGCGCCAGCAGCCAAGCCCGAGGACAGGGCGACTCCTATAATTCACCCCTCCACTTT; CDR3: CASSQARGQGDSYNSPLHF
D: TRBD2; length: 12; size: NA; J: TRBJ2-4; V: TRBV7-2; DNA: TGTGCCAGCAGCTTAGCCGGGACTATCCAGTACTTC; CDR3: CASSLAGTIQYF
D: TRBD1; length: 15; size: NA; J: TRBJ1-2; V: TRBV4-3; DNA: TGCGCCAGCAGCCAAGCCAGGGACAGGGCCTCCCGCTACACCTTC; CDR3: CASSQARDRASRYTF
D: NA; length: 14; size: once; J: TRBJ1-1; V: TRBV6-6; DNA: TGTGCCAGCAGTTACTCGTCCAGCAACACTGAAGCTTTCTTT; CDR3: CASSYSSSNTEAFF
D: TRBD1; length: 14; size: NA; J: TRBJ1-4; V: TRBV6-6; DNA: TGTGCCAGCAGTGCCGGGACAGTAAATGAAAAACTGTTTTTT; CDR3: CASSAGTVNEKLFF
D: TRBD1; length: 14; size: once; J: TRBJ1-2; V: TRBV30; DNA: TGTGCCTGGAGCGCGGACAGGTCAGGCTATGGCTACACCTTC; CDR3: CAWSADRSGYGYTF
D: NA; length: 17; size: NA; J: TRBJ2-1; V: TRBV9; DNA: TGTGCCAGCAGTTACCAAGCGGCGCCATTCCTTTACAATGAGCAGTTCTTC; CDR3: CASSYQAAPFLYNEQFF
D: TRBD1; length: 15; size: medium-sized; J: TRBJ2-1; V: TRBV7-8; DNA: TGTGCCAGCAGTCGACAGGGGAGCTCCTACAATGAGCAGTTCTTC; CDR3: CASSRQGSSYNEQFF
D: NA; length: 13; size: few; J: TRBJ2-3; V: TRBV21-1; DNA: TGTGCCAGCAGCACAAGACTGTACGATACGCAGTATTTT; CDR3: CASSTRLYDTQYF
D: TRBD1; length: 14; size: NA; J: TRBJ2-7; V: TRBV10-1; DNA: TGCGCCAGCAGTGAGAGGGACAGGGGGGCGAAGCAGTACTTC; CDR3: CASSERDRGAKQYF
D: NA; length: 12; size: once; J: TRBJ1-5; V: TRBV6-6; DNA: TGTGCCAGCAGTCCACCTCAGCAGCCCCAGCATTTT; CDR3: CASSPPQQPQHF
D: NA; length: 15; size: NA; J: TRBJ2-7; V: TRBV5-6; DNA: TGTGCCAGCAGCTTGGAGGGGGGGAGATACTACGAGCAGTACTTC; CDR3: CASSLEGGRYYEQYF
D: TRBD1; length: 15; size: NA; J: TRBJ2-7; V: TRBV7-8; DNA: TGTGCCAGCAGCTTAGATGGACAGGGGGCCTACGAGCAGTACTTC; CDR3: CASSLDGQGAYEQYF
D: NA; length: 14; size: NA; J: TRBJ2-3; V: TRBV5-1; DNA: TGCGCCAGCAGCCTGTCACCGGGCACAGATACGCAGTATTTT; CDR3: CASSLSPGTDTQYF
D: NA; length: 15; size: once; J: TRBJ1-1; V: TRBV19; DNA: TGTGCCAGTAGTCGGACCCCAGGGCTCTCCACTGAAGCTTTCTTT; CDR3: CASSRTPGLSTEAFF
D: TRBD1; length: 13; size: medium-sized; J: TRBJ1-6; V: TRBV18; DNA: TGTGCCAGCTCACATACAGGGGGCTCACCCCTCCACTTT; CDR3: CASSHTGGSPLHF
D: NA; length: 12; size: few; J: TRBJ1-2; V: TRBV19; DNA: TGTGCCAGTAGGTTCGACCCCTCTGGCTACACCTTC; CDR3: CASRFDPSGYTF
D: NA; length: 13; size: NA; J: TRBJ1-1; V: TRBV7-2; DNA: TGTGCCAGCAGCTTCGGACAAAGCACTGAAGCTTTCTTT; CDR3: CASSFGQSTEAFF
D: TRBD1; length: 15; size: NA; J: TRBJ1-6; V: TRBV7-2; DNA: TGTGCCAGCAGCCCCCAGACAGGGGGTGGTTCACCCCTCCACTTT; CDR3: CASSPQTGGGSPLHF
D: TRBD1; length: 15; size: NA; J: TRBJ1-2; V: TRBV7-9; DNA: TGTGCCAGCATACAAACAGGGGGAGCTAACTATGGCTACACCTTC; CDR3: CASIQTGGANYGYTF
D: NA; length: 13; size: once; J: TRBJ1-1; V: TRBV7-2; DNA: TGTGCCAGCAGCTTATACCTTCCCCCGGGCGCTTTCTTT; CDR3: CASSLYLPPGAFF
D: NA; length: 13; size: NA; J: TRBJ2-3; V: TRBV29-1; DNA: TGCAGCGTTGTCCCGGGGGTCAGGGATACGCAGTATTTT; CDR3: CSVVPGVRDTQYF
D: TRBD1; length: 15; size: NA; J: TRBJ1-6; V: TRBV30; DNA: TGTGCCTGGAGTGTCAGGGACAGGGGGCTAGCACCCCTCCACTTT; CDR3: CAWSVRDRGLAPLHF
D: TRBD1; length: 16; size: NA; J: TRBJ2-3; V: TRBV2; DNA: TGTGCCAGCAGTAACGGGACAGGGCTTTACACAGATACGCAGTATTTT; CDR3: CASSNGTGLYTDTQYF
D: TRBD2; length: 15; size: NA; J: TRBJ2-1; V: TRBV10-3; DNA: TGTGCCATCACTGGGACTAGCGGAACTTCCAATGAGCAGTTCTTC; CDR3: CAITGTSGTSNEQFF
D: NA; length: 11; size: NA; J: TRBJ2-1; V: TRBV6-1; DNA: TGTGCCAGCAGCCCTCAATGGAGGCAGTTCTTC; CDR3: CASSPQWRQFF
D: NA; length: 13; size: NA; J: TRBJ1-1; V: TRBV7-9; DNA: TGTGCCAGCAGCCTACAGGGGAACACTGAAGCTTTCTTT; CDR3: CASSLQGNTEAFF
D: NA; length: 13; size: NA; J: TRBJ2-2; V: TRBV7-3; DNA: TGTGCCAGCAGCTTAACGGGGCAGGGGGAGCTGTTTTTT; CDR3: CASSLTGQGELFF
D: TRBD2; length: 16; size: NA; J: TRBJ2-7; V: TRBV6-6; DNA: TGTGCCAGCAGTTTCGCGGGGGGGGGAACGGGCTACGAGCAGTACTTC; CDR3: CASSFAGGGTGYEQYF
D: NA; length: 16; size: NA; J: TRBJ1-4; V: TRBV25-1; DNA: TGTGCCAGCAGTGAATTACAAACAGGGAGGAATGAAAAACTGTTTTTT; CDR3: CASSELQTGRNEKLFF
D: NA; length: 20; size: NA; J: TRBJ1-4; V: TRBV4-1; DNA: TGCGCCAGCAGCCAAGAGCCATCAACTACAGGGTACGCGACTAATGAAAAACTGTTTTTT; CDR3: CASSQEPSTTGYATNEKLFF
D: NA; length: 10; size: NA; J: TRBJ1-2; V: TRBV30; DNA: TGTGCCTCCTCCCGGAATTCCTACACCTTC; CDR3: CASSRNSYTF
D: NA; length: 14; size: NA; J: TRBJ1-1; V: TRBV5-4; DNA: TGTGCCAGCAGCTCCTTTTCAAGTGGCACTGAAGCTTTCTTT; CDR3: CASSSFSSGTEAFF
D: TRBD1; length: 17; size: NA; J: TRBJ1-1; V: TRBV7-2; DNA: TGTGCCAGCAGCCTACAGGGACAGGTTATCTTGAACACTGAAGCTTTCTTT; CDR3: CASSLQGQVILNTEAFF
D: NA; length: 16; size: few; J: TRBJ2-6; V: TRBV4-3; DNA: TGCGCCAGCAGCCAAGAACCCCGCTCTGGGGCCAACGTCCTGACTTTC; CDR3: CASSQEPRSGANVLTF
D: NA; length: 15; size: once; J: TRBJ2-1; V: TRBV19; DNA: TGTGCCAGTAGTATAGATGGGGCGACAGGAAATGAGCAGTTCTTC; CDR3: CASSIDGATGNEQFF
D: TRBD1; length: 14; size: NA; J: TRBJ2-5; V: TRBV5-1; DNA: TGCGCCAGCAGAGACACAGGGGGCGGAGAGACCCAGTACTTC; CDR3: CASRDTGGGETQYF
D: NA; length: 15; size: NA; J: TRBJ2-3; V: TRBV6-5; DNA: TGTGCCAGCAGTTACACCGGGACACCCACAGATACGCAGTATTTT; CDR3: CASSYTGTPTDTQYF
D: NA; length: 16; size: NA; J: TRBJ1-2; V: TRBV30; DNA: TGTGCCTGGAGTGTATTTGGGACCGGATTACACTATGGCTACACCTTC; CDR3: CAWSVFGTGLHYGYTF
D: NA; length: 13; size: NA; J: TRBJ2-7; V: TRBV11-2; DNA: TGTGCCAGCAGCTCCAGATCTAGTGGGGAGCAGTACTTC; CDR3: CASSSRSSGEQYF